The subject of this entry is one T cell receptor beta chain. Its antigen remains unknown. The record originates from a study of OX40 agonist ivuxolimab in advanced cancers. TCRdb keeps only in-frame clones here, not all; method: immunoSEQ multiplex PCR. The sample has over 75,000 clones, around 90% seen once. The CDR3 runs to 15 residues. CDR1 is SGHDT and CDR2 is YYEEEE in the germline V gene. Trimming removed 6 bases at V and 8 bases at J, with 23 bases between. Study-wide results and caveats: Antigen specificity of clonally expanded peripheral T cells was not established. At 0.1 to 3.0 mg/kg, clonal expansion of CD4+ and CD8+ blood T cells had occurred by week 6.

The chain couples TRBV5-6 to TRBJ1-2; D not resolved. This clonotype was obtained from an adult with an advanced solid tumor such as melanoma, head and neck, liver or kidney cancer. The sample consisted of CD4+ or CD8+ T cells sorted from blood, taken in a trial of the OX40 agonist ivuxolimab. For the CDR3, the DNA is TGTGCCAGCACCATCGACCCTAACGGCTATGCCGGCTACACCTTC. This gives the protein CASTIDPNGYAGYTF.